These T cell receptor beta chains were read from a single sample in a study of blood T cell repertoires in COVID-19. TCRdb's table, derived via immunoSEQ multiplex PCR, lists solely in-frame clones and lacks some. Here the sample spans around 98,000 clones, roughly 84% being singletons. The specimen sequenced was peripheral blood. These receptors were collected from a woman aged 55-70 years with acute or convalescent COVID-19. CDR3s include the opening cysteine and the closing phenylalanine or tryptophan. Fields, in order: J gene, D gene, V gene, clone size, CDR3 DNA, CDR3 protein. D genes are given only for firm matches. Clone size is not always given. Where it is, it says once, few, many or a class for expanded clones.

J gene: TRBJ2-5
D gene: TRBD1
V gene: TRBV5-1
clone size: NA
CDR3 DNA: TGCGCCAGCAGCTACGGGACAGAAGAGACCCAGTACTTC
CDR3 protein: CASSYGTEETQYF

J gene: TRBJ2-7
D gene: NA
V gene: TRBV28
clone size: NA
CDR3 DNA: TGTGCCAGCAGTTTACGGCAGGTCAACTCCTACGAGCAGTACTTC
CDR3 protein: CASSLRQVNSYEQYF

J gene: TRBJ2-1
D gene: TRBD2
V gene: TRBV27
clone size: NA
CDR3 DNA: TGTGCCAGCAGTTTTGCTAGCGGGGGGGCTTACAATGAGCAGTTCTTC
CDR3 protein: CASSFASGGAYNEQFF

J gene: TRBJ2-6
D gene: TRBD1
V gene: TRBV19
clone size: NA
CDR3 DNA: TGTGCCAGTAGTTTCCGGACAGGGGCCGGGGCCAACGTCCTGACTTTC
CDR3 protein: CASSFRTGAGANVLTF

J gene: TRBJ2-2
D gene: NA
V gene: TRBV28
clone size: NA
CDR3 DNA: TGTGCCAGCAGTTTGGAGACAGGAAACACCGGGGAGCTGTTTTTT
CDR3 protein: CASSLETGNTGELFF

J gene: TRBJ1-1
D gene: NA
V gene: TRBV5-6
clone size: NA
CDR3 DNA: TGTGCCAGCAGCTCCGGTACGGTGAGCACTGAAGCTTTCTTT
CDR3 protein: CASSSGTVSTEAFF

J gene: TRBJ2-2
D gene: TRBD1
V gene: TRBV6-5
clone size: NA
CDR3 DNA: TGTGCCAGCAGTCGGACAGGCCCGAACACCGGGGAGCTGTTTTTT
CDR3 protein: CASSRTGPNTGELFF

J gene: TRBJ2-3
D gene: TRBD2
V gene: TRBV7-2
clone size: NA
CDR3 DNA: TGTGCCAGCAGCTTAGATCTAGCGGGCCACACAGATACGCAGTATTTT
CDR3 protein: CASSLDLAGHTDTQYF

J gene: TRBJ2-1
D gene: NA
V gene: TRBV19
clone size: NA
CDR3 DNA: TGTGCCAGTAGTATACAAGACAATTACAATGAGCAGTTCTTC
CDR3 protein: CASSIQDNYNEQFF

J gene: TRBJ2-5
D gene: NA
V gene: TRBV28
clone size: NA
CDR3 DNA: TGTGCCAGCCTACAGGGTACATCCGAGACCCAGTACTTC
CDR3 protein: CASLQGTSETQYF

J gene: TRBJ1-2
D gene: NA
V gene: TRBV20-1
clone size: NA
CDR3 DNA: TGCAGTGCTCAGGGGAACTATGGCTACACCTTC
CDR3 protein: CSAQGNYGYTF

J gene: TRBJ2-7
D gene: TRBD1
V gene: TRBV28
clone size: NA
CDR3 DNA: TGTGCCAGCAGTACGTGGACAGGGACCTACGAGCAGTACTTC
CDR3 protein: CASSTWTGTYEQYF

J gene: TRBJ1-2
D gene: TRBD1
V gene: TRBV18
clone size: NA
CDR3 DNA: TGTGCCAGCTCCCTACCCGGACAGGGGCGTCGGGGCTACACCTTC
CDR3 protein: CASSLPGQGRRGYTF

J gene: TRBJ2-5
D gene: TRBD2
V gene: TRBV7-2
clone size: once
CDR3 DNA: TGTGCCAGCAGCCTCACGGGGGGGCAGGAGACCCAGTACTTC
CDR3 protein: CASSLTGGQETQYF

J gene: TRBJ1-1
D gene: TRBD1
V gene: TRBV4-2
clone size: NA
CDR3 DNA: TGTGCCAGCAGCCAAGACCCACCGACAGGGACCATGAACACTGAAGCTTTCTTT
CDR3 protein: CASSQDPPTGTMNTEAFF

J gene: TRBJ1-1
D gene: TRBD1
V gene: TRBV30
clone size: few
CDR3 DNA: TGTGCCTGGAGTGTAGGACAGGTGATTAACACTGAAGCTTTCTTT
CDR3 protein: CAWSVGQVINTEAFF

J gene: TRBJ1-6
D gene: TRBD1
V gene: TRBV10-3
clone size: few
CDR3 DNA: TGTGCCATCAGTGAGCGACAGGGAGATTCACCCCTCCACTTT
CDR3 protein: CAISERQGDSPLHF

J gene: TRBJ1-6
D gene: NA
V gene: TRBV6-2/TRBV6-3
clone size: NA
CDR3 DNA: TGTGCCAGCAGTTACGGGTACCCGGAGAGGTCACCCCTCCACTTT
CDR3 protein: CASSYGYPERSPLHF

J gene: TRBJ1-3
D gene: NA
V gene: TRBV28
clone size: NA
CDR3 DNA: TGTGCCAGCATTAGCCAGTACTCTGGAAACACCATATATTTT
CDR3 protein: CASISQYSGNTIYF

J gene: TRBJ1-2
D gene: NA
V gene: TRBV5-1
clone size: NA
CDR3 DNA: TGCGCCAGCAGCGTCGACAGGCCACCTAACTATGGCTACACCTTC
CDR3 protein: CASSVDRPPNYGYTF

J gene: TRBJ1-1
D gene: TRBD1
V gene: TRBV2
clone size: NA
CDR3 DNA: TGTGCCAGCAGTGAACTCTCGCGGACAGGGGCCTTGATGAACACTGAAGCTTTCTTT
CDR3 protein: CASSELSRTGALMNTEAFF

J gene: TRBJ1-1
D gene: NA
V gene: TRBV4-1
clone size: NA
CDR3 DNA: TGCGCCAGCAGCAACGACAGGAACACTGAAGCTTTCTTT
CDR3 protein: CASSNDRNTEAFF

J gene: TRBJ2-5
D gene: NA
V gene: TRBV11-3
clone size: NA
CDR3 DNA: TGTGCCAGCAGCGCTAGGGGGGGTGTGTCGGAGACCCAGTACTTC
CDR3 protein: CASSARGGVSETQYF

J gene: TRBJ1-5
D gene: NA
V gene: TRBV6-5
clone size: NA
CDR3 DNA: TGTGCCAGCAGACCCCCGCAGGAGACTACGCCCCAGCATTTT
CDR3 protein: CASRPPQETTPQHF

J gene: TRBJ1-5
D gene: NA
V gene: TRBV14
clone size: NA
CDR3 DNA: TGTGCCAGCAGCCAAGATACAGGGCGCCAGCCCCAGCATTTT
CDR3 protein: CASSQDTGRQPQHF

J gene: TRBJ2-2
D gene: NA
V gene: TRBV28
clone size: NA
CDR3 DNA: TGTGCCAGCTCGGACCCCAGGGGGGCTAGTACCGGGGAGCTGTTTTTT
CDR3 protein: CASSDPRGASTGELFF

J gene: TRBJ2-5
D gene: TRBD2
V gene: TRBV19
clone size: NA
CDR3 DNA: TGTGCCAGTCGGGCGGGGGGCGGAGAGACCCAGTACTTC
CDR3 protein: CASRAGGGETQYF

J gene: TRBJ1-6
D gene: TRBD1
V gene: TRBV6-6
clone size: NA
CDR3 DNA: TGTGCCAGCAGTCTGTCTCTGGGGGGACAGGTTCGTTCACCCCTCCACTTT
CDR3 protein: CASSLSLGGQVRSPLHF

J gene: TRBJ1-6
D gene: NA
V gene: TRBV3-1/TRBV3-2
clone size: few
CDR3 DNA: TGTGCCAGCAGCACTCGACAGGTTCTTAATTCACCCCTCCACTTT
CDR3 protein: CASSTRQVLNSPLHF

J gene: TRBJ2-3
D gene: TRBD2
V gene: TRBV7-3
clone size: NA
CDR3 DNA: TGTGCCAGCAGTCTAGCGGGGTTTAGCACAGATACGCAGTATTTT
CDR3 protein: CASSLAGFSTDTQYF

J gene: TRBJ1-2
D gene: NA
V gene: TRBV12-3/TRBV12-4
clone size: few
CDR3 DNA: TGTGCCAGCAGTTTAAGGGGTAGCTATGGCTACACCTTC
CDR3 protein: CASSLRGSYGYTF

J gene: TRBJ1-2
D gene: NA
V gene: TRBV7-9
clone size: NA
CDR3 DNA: TGTGCCAGCAGCTTAGGAGGAGAGGGCTATGGCTACACCTTC
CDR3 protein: CASSLGGEGYGYTF

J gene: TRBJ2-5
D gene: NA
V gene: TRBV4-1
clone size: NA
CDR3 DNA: TGCGCCAGCAGCCAAGTAGGAGTACCCCAGTACTTC
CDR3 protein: CASSQVGVPQYF

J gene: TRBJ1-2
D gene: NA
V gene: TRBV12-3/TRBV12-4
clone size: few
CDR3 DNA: TGTGCCAGCAGCGATGGGACAAGGAGGTACACCTTC
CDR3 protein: CASSDGTRRYTF

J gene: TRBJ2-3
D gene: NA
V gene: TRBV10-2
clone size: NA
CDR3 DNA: TGCGCCAGCGGGGCGCAGGCCAGTTTGGGCACAGATACGCAGTATTTT
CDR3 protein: CASGAQASLGTDTQYF

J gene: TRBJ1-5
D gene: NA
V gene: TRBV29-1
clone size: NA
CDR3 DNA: TGCAGCGTTTTGGACAGATCAAGCAATCAGCCCCAGCATTTT
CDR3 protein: CSVLDRSSNQPQHF

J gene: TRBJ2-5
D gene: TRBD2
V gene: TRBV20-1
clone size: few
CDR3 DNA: TGCAGTGCTAGTGAGCTAGCGGGGGGAGAGACCCAGTACTTC
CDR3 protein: CSASELAGGETQYF

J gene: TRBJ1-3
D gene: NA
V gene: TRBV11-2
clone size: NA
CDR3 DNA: TGTGCCAGCAGCTACCCCGGGGAAGGAAACACCATATATTTT
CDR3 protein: CASSYPGEGNTIYF

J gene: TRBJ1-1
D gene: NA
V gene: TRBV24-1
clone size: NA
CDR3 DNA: TGTGCCACCAGTGATAGTACAGGTGTGGGGTCGGCTTTCTTT
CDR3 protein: CATSDSTGVGSAFF

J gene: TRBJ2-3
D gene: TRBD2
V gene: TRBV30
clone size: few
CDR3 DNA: TGTGCCTGGAGTGCCGGACTAGCGGGGGCGTTGGATACGCAGTATTTT
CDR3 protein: CAWSAGLAGALDTQYF

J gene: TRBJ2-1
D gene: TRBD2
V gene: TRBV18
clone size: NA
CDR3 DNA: TGTGCCAGCTCACCCTTCACTAGCGGGGTTAACAATGAGCAGTTCTTC
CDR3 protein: CASSPFTSGVNNEQFF

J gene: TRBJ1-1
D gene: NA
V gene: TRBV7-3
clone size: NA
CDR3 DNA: TGTGCCAGCAGCTTGGCCCTCGTGGCGGGTGAAGCTTTCTTT
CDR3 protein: CASSLALVAGEAFF

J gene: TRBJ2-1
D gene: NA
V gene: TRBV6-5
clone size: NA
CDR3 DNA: TGTGCCAGCAGTTACTCGGGCACTCGGGGGAATGAGCAGTTCTTC
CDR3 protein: CASSYSGTRGNEQFF

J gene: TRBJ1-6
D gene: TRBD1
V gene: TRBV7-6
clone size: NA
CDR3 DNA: TGTGCCAGCAGCTCGGGGGCCACAGGGGGCACTTCACCCCTCCACTTT
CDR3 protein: CASSSGATGGTSPLHF

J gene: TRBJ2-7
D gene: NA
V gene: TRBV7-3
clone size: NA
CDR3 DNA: TGTGCCAGCAGCTTAACCGATCGGACATCCGAGCAGTACTTC
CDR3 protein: CASSLTDRTSEQYF

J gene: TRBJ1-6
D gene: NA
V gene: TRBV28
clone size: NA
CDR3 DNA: TGTGCCAGCAGTTTAAGGGACTCACCAGAATCACCCCTCCACTTT
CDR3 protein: CASSLRDSPESPLHF

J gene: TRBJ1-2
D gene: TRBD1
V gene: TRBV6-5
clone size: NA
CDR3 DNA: TGTGCCAGCAGTTACGACAGGGGAAGAAGCGGCTACACCTTC
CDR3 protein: CASSYDRGRSGYTF

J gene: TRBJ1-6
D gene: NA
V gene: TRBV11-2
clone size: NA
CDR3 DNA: TGTGCCAGCAGCTTATTCAGGGCGTCACTAGCTTATAATTCACCCCTCCACTTT
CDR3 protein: CASSLFRASLAYNSPLHF

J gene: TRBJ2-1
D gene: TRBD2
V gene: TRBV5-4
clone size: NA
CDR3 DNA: TGTGCCAGCAGCTTGGGGCGCGGGGGGAACTACAATGAGCAGTTCTTC
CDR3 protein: CASSLGRGGNYNEQFF

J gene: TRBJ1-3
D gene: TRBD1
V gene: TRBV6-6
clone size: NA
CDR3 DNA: TGTGCCAGCAGTTCTGTACAGGGGGTAACTGGAAACACCATATATTTT
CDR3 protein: CASSSVQGVTGNTIYF

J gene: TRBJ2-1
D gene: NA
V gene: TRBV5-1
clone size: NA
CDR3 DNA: TGCGCCAGCAGCCCTCGGGGGAACAGCTCCTACAATGAGCAGTTCTTC
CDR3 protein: CASSPRGNSSYNEQFF